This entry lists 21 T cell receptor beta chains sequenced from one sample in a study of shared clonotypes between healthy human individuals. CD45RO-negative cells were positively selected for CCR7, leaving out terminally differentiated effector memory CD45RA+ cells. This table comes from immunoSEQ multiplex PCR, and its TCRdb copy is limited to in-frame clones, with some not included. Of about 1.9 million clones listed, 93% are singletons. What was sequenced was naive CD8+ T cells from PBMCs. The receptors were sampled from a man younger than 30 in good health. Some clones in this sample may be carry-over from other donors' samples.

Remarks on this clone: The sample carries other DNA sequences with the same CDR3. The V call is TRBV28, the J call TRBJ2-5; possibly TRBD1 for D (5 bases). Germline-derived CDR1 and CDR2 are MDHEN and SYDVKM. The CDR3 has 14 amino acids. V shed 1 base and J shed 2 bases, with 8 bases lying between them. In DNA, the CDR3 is TGTGCCAGCAGTTTATATAGGGGTCAAGAGACCCAGTACTTC. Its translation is CASSLYRGQETQYF.

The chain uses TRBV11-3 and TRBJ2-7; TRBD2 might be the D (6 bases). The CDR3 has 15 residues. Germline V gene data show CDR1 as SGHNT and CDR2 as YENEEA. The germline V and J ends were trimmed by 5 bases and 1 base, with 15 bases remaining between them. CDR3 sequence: CASSPGGTGSYEQYF. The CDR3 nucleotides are TGTGCCAGCAGCCCCGGGGGAACGGGATCCTACGAGCAGTACTTC.

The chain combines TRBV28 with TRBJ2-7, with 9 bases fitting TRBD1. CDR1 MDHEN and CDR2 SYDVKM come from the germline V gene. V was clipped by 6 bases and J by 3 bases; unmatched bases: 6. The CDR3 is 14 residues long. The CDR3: CASRTGQGLYEQYF. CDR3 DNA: TGTGCCAGCAGAACGGGACAGGGACTCTACGAGCAGTACTTC.

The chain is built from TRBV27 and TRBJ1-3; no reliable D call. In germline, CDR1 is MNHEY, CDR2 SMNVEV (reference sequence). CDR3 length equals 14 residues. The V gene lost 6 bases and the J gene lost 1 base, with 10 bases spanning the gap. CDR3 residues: CASRPRESGNTIYF. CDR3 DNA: TGTGCCAGCAGACCAAGAGAATCTGGAAACACCATATATTTT.

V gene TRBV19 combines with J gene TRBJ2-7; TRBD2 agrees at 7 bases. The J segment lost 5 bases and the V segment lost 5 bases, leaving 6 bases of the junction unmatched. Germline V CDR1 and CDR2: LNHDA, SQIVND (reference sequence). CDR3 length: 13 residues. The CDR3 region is CASSLAGDHEQYF. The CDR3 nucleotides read TGTGCCAGTAGTTTGGCGGGGGATCACGAGCAGTACTTC.

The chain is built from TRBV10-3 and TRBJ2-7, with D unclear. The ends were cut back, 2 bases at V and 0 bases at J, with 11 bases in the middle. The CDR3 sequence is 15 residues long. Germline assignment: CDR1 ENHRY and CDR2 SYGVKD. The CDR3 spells CAISEAEQSSYEQYF. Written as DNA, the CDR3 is TGTGCCATCAGTGAGGCAGAGCAGAGCTCCTACGAGCAGTACTTC.

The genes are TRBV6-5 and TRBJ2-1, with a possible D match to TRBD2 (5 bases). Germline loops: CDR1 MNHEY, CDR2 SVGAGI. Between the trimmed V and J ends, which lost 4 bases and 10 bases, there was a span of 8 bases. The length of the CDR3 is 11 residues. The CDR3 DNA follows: TGTGCCAGCAGTTGGGGAGTCGAGCAGTTCTTC. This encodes CASSWGVEQFF.

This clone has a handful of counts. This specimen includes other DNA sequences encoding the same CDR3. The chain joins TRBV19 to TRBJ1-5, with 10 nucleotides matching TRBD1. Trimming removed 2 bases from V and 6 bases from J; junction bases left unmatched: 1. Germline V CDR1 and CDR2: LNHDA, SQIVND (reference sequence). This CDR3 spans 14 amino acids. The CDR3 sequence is CASSIRDRGQPQHF. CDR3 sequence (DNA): TGTGCCAGTAGTATACGGGACAGGGGTCAGCCCCAGCATTTT.

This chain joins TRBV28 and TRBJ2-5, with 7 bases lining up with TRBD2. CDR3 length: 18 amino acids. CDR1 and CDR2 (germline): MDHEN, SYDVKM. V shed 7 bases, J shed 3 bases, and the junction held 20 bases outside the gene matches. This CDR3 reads CASTSGAGLGRVEETQYF. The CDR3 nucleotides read TGTGCCAGCACCTCCGGAGCGGGGCTAGGAAGGGTGGAAGAGACCCAGTACTTC.

The CDR3 protein is CSVGLAGDLAKNIQYF. Here the CDR3 DNA reads TGCAGCGTTGGACTAGCGGGAGATCTAGCCAAAAACATTCAGTACTTC. The chain uses TRBV29-1 and TRBJ2-4; 12 positions match TRBD2. Germline trimming cut 4 bases from V and 0 bases from J; bases unmatched to any gene: 4. Looked up from germline, CDR1 is SQVTM and CDR2 is ANQGSEA. CDR3 length equals 16 residues. Looking up the rest from reference TRBV29-1 and TRBJ2-4 gives the full variable domain: SAVISQKPSRDICQRGTSLTIQCQVDSQVTMMFWYRQQPGQSLTLIATANQGSEATYESGFVIDKFPISRPNLTFSTLTVSNMSPEDSSIYLCSVGLAGDLAKNIQYFGAGTRLSVL.

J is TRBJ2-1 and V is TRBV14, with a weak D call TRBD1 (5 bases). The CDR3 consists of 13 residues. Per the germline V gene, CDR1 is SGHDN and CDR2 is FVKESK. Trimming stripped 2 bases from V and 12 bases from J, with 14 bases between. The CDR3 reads CASSQRGPSGQFF. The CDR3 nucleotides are TGTGCCAGCAGCCAAAGGGGCCCTTCAGGGCAGTTCTTC.

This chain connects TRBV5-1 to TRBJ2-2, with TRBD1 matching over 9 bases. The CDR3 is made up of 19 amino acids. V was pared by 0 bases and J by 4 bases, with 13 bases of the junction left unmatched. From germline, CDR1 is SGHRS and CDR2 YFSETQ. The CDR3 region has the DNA TGCGCCAGCAGCTTGGCGGGACAGGGTTTTCCCCGGTCCACCGGGGAGCTGTTTTTT. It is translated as CASSLAGQGFPRSTGELFF.

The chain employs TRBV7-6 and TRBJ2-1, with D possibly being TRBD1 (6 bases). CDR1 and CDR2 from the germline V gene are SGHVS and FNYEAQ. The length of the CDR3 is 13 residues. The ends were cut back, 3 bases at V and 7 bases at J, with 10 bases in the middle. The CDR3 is CASSFLQGNEQFF. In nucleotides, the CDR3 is TGTGCCAGCAGCTTCCTCCAGGGGAATGAGCAGTTCTTC.

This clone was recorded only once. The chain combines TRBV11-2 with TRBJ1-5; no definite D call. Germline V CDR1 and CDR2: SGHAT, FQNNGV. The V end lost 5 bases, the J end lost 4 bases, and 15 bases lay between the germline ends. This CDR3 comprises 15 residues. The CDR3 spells CASSAETGQNQPQHF. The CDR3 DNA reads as TGTGCCAGCAGCGCCGAAACGGGCCAAAATCAGCCCCAGCATTTT. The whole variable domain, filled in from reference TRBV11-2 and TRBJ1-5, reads EAGVAQSPRYKIIEKRQSVAFWCNPISGHATLYWYQQILGQGPKLLIQFQNNGVVDDSQLPKDRFSAERLKGVDSTLKIQPAKLEDSAVYLCASSAETGQNQPQHFGDGTRLSIL.

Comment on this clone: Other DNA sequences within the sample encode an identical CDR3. This CDR3 reads CASSLGRGAGYTF. CDR3 bases: TGTGCCAGCAGCTTAGGGAGGGGCGCTGGCTACACCTTC. This sequence joins TRBV7-9 and TRBJ1-2; weak D call: TRBD1 (5 bases). The CDR3 is 13 residues long. CDR1 is SEHNR, CDR2 FQNEAQ, per germline (reference sequence). V dropped 1 base and J dropped 7 bases, with 10 bases sitting between them.

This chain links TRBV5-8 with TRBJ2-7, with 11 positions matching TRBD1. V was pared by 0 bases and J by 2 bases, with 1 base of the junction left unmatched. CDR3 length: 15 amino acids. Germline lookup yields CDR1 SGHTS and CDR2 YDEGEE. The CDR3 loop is CASSLVGQGAYEQYF. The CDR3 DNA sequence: TGTGCCAGCAGCTTGGTGGGACAGGGGGCCTACGAGCAGTACTTC.

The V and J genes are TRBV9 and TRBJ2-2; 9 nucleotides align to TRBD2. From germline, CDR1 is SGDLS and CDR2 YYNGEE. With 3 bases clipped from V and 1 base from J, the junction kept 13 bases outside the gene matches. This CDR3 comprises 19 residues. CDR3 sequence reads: CASSDPVLAGQLNTGELFF. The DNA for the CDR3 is TGTGCCAGCAGCGACCCAGTACTAGCGGGCCAACTGAACACCGGGGAGCTGTTTTTT.

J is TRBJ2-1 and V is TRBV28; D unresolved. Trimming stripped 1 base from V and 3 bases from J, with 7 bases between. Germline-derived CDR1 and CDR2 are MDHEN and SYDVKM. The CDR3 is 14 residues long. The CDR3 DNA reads TGTGCCAGCAGTTTATTCGCCGGCTACAATGAGCAGTTCTTC. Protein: CASSLFAGYNEQFF.

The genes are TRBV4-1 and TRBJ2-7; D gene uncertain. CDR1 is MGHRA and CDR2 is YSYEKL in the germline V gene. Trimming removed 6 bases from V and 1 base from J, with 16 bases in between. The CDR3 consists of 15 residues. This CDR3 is CASSITTAFSYEQYF. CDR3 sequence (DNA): TGCGCCAGCAGTATTACAACCGCATTTTCCTACGAGCAGTACTTC.

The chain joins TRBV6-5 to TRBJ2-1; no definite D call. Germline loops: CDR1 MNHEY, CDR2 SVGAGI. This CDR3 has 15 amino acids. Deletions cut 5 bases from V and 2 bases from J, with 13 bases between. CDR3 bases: TGTGCCAGCAGTCTCCTTTCCGAGACCTACAATGAGCAGTTCTTC. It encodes CASSLLSETYNEQFF.

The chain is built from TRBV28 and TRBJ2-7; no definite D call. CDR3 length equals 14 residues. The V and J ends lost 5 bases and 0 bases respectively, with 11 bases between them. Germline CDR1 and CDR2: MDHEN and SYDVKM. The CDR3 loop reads CASSPPRPSYEQYF. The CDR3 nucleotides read TGTGCCAGCAGTCCCCCCCGCCCCTCCTACGAGCAGTACTTC.